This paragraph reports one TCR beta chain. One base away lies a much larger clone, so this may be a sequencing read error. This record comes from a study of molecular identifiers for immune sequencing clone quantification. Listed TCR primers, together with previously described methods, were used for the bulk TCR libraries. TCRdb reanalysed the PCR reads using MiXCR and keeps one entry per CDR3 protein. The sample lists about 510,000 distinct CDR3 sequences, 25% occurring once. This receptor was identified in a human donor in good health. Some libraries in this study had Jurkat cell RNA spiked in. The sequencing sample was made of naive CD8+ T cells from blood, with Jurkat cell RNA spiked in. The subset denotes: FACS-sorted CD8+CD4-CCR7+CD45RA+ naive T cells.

The CDR3 loop reads CASSLEVLAVTRYF. CDR3 coding DNA: TGTGCCAGCAGCTTAGAGGTGTTGGCGGTTACGCGGTATTTT. The gene calls are TRBV7-6 and TRBJ2-3; D unresolved. The CDR3 runs 14 residues. Germline V gene data show CDR1 as SGHVS and CDR2 as FNYEAQ.